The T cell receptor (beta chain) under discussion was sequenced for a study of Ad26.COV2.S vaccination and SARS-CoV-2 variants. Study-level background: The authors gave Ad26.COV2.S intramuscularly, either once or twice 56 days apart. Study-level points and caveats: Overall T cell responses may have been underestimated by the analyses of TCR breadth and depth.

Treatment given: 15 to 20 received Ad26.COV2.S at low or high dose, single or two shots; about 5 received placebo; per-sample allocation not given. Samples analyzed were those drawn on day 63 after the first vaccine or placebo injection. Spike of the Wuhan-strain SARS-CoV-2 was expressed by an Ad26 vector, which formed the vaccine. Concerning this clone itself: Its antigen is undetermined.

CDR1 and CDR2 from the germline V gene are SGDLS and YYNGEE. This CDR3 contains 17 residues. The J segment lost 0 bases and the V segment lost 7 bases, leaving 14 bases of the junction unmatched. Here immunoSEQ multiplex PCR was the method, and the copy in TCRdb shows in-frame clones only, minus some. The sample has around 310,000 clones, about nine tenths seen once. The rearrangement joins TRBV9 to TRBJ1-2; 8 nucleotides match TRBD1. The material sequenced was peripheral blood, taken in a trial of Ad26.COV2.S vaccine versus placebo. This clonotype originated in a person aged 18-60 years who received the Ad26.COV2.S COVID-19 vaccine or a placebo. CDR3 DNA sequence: TGTGCCAGCTTCCCCTACGACGGACAGGGACCTAACTATGGCTACACCTTC. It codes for CASFPYDGQGPNYGYTF.